These T cell receptor beta chains were read from a single sample in a study of shared T cell receptors in the human thymus. Measured with immunoSEQ multiplex PCR; TCRdb has only the in-frame clones, and not every one. The data hold 700,000 or so clones, with 80% to 90% observed a single time. These same records also appear under a second study, on human thymus T cells.

The sample comprised thymocytes. Receptor source: a girl less than two years old with a congenital heart defect. The CDR3 runs from the conserved cysteine through the conserved F or W. The D gene is left open where the match is weak. Size tells how often a clone was seen (once, few, many) or the class of an expanded clone, and some rows leave it out.

cdr3_length	v_call	clone_size	d_call	j_call	cdr3_aa	cdr3_nt
14	TRBV5-4	NA	NA	TRBJ1-2	CASSLQGDVGGYTF	TGTGCCAGCAGCTTACAGGGAGATGTGGGTGGCTACACCTTC
15	TRBV18	NA	NA	TRBJ2-1	CASSSGTGSYNEQFF	TGTGCCAGCTCATCCGGGACTGGGTCCTACAATGAGCAGTTCTTC
15	TRBV19	NA	NA	TRBJ1-5	CATYRRGAPRQPQHF	TGTGCCACCTACCGCCGGGGGGCCCCTCGGCAGCCCCAGCATTTT
16	TRBV4-1	NA	TRBD1	TRBJ1-2	CASSPQGTGFNYGYTF	TGCGCCAGCAGCCCCCAAGGGACAGGGTTTAACTATGGCTACACCTTC
16	TRBV4-1	NA	TRBD1	TRBJ2-7	CASSRTRTGDLYEQYF	TGCGCCAGCAGCCGAACTAGGACAGGGGACCTATACGAGCAGTACTTC
15	TRBV27	NA	NA	TRBJ2-7	CASSGGTVGLHEQYF	TGTGCCAGCAGTGGGGGGACAGTGGGTCTCCACGAGCAGTACTTC
18	TRBV7-3	NA	TRBD2	TRBJ2-1	CASSSHHLAGYSYNEQFF	TGTGCCAGCAGCTCCCACCACTTAGCGGGGTACTCCTACAATGAGCAGTTCTTC
16	TRBV7-3	NA	NA	TRBJ2-3	CASSPRQGGLPDTQYF	TGTGCCAGCAGCCCCCGACAGGGAGGTCTGCCAGATACGCAGTATTTT
14	TRBV12-5	NA	TRBD1	TRBJ1-1	CASGPRDRGDEAFF	TGTGCTAGTGGTCCCCGGGACAGGGGTGATGAAGCTTTCTTT
15	TRBV11-2	NA	TRBD1	TRBJ1-2	CASSPEDRENYGYTF	TGTGCCAGCAGCCCGGAGGACAGGGAAAACTATGGCTACACCTTC
12	TRBV6-5	NA	NA	TRBJ1-5	CASSSEGQPQHF	TGTGCCAGCAGTAGCGAGGGCCAGCCCCAGCATTTT
15	TRBV4-3	NA	TRBD1	TRBJ2-1	CASSQDRDSGNEQFF	TGCGCCAGCAGCCAAGACAGGGACAGCGGCAATGAGCAGTTCTTC
11	TRBV7-9	NA	TRBD1	TRBJ1-3	CASSNRDRIYF	TGTGCTAGCAGCAACCGGGACAGAATATATTTT
16	TRBV5-6	NA	TRBD2	TRBJ2-5	CASRGPGLAGEETQYF	TGTGCCAGCAGGGGCCCGGGACTAGCGGGGGAAGAGACCCAGTACTTC
14	TRBV27	NA	NA	TRBJ2-3	CASSLIGVDGTQYF	TGTGCCAGCAGTTTAATAGGGGTGGATGGTACGCAGTATTTT
15	TRBV6-1	NA	TRBD1	TRBJ2-5	CASSPWTGDQETQYF	TGTGCCAGCAGTCCCTGGACAGGGGACCAAGAGACCCAGTACTTC
18	TRBV28	NA	TRBD1	TRBJ1-4	CASTYGGTGCYMRRKLFF	TGTGCCAGCACTTACGGCGGGACAGGGTGTTACATGAGACGAAAACTGTTTTTT
16	TRBV7-9	NA	TRBD1	TRBJ2-1	CASSLATGARYNEQFF	TGTGCCAGCAGCTTAGCGACAGGGGCGAGGTACAATGAGCAGTTCTTC
15	TRBV14	NA	TRBD1	TRBJ2-7	CASSQVLGQVYEQYF	TGTGCCAGCAGCCAAGTGTTAGGACAGGTCTACGAGCAGTACTTC
16	TRBV27	few	NA	TRBJ2-6	CASSQPQASGANVLTF	TGTGCCAGCAGCCAACCACAGGCTTCTGGGGCCAACGTCCTGACTTTC
16	TRBV5-6	NA	NA	TRBJ2-3	CASSLEPLGATDTQYF	TGTGCCAGCAGCTTGGAACCTCTCGGTGCCACAGATACGCAGTATTTT
17	TRBV28	NA	NA	TRBJ1-1	CASSEQTGDIVNTEAFF	TGTGCCAGCAGCGAACAGACAGGAGATATTGTGAACACTGAAGCTTTCTTT
16	TRBV27	once	TRBD1	TRBJ2-7	CASSLFLGQGGREQYF	TGTGCCAGCAGTTTATTCCTCGGACAGGGAGGACGCGAGCAGTACTTC
16	TRBV10-3	few	TRBD1	TRBJ1-4	CAISEGTGAIGEKLFF	TGTGCCATCAGTGAGGGGACAGGGGCTATAGGTGAAAAACTGTTTTTT
16	TRBV5-1	once	TRBD2	TRBJ2-3	CASSKGLAERTDTQYF	TGCGCCAGCAGCAAGGGACTAGCGGAGCGAACAGATACGCAGTATTTT
18	TRBV2	NA	TRBD2	TRBJ2-2	CASWPGGLYSPNTGELFF	TGTGCCAGCTGGCCGGGGGGGCTATATTCCCCTAACACCGGGGAGCTGTTTTTT
13	TRBV5-1	NA	NA	TRBJ1-5	CASREASNQPQHF	TGCGCCAGCAGAGAGGCTAGCAATCAGCCCCAGCATTTT
14	TRBV7-9	NA	TRBD1	TRBJ1-1	CASSRQGDGTEAFF	TGTGCCAGCAGCAGACAGGGGGATGGCACTGAAGCTTTCTTT
14	TRBV18	NA	NA	TRBJ2-3	CASSPRDFPDTQYF	TGTGCCAGCTCACCAAGGGACTTCCCAGATACGCAGTATTTT
18	TRBV6-1	NA	NA	TRBJ1-5	CASSDQGGRPNSNQPQHF	TGTGCCAGCAGTGATCAAGGGGGACGGCCGAATAGCAATCAGCCCCAGCATTTT
17	TRBV27	NA	TRBD1	TRBJ1-1	CASHSRGRPGKNTEAFF	TGTGCCAGCCACTCTAGGGGGCGCCCAGGGAAGAACACTGAAGCTTTCTTT